The T cell receptor beta chain described here comes from a study of control samples from healthy donors and cancer patients. Produced via immunoSEQ multiplex PCR; TCRdb's table is partial and in-frame only. Among tens of thousands of clones listed, more than 75% were seen once. V was clipped by 5 bases and J by 8 bases; unmatched bases: 11. The germline gives CDR1 SGHTA, CDR2 FQGTGA. The CDR3 contains 15 residues. The sample comprised PBMCs. The chain is built from TRBV7-3 and TRBJ2-7; 11 bases are shared with TRBD2. The source of this sequence is a woman between 50 and 59 years old with lung cancer. The CDR3 nucleotides are TGTGCCAGCAGCGCACTAGCGGGGGAAGGTACGCAGCAGTACTTC. Amino acid sequence: CASSALAGEGTQQYF.